This T cell receptor beta chain was captured in a study of OX40 agonist ivuxolimab in advanced cancers. This table comes from immunoSEQ multiplex PCR, and its TCRdb copy is limited to in-frame clones, with some not included. Of about 73,000 clones listed, more than 80% were seen once; the top ten hold approximately 0.55%. Trimming removed 5 bases from V and 3 bases from J, with 11 bases in between. Germline V lookup: CDR1 LNHDA, CDR2 SQIVND (reference sequence). The CDR3 spans 13 residues. The sequencing used CD4+ or CD8+ T cells sorted from blood, collected in a trial of the OX40 agonist ivuxolimab. This receptor was obtained from an adult with an advanced solid tumor such as melanoma, head and neck, liver or kidney cancer. This chain uses TRBV19 with TRBJ2-7; tentative D call: TRBD1 (6 bases). CDR3 residues: CASSSGHFYEQYF. DNA of the CDR3: TGTGCCAGTAGTTCGGGACACTTCTACGAGCAGTACTTC.